This T cell receptor beta chain was retrieved from a study of shared clonotypes between healthy human individuals (TCRdb year 2020). For context, the study as a whole: Three men and two women, aged 18 to 49 years, made up the cohort. Libraries were prepared and TCR repertoires were sequenced by different laboratories using diverse techniques, in order to increase sequencing depth and limit assay-specific biases. The study deeply sequenced blood TCR repertoires of about 5 healthy adults to estimate repertoire size and the extent of clonotype sharing between individuals. Between about 0.85 and 9.5 billion PBMCs per donor were obtained by leukapheresis. Per donor, three plates each were used for CD4 naive and CD4 memory, two for CD8 naive, and one for CD8 memory. Overall study outcomes, separate from this receptor: The genetic and exposure-history diversity represented was limited by the small number of donors. Sampling was restricted to blood, and TCR repertoires in tissues likely differ from the TCR repertoires found in blood. Incomplete sequencing was indicated by rarefaction of sorted-subset datasets, despite the large sequencing depth. Larger estimated clonotype richness was generally found for naive subsets than for memory subsets. Pairwise subsampling indicated that sequencing depth was expected to affect the degree of clonotype sharing among donors. About 5% of naive CD4, 3.5% of naive CD8, roughly 2.5% of memory CD4, and 0.35% to 0.5% of memory CD8 clonotypes were shared across a few donors. Compared with non-shared clonotypes, clonotypes shared by all four sorted-subset donors had higher generation probabilities.

As for this clone: Its antigen has not been determined. Qualities for individual bases were not recorded, and no much larger clone is one base off.

For the CD8 naive samples, CD45RO-negative cells were positively selected for CCR7, yielding a CD45RA+CCR7+ population from which TemRA cells were excluded. Healthy HIV-negative adults with no recently reported acute infections or vaccinations were included as donors. Every donor was a Caucasian adult living in Nashville, Tennessee, USA. Blood was collected by leukapheresis, and PBMCs were isolated by Ficoll-Histopaque density gradient centrifugation and then cryopreserved in liquid nitrogen vapor phase. Purity and quantity of every magnetically sorted T cell population were checked by analytical flow cytometry. Each sorted fraction had its genomic DNA isolated and then quantified by UV absorbance on a Nanodrop 2000c. Using the deep immunoSEQ assay, multiplex PCR amplified TCR CDR3 regions from genomic DNA. Extracted genomic DNA from each cell subset was distributed evenly across all wells of several immunoSEQ 96-well plates, and each plate was treated as a replicate. For sorted subsets, each replicate PCR was loaded with around 220 ng genomic DNA, equivalent to about 33,000 T cell genomes. The purified libraries were quantified using a Qubit 3.0 fluorometer, sized with a Bioanalyzer 2100, and then quantified again using the KAPA Library Quantification kit. A separate single-read 150-cycle Illumina NextSeq 550 flow cell was used to sequence each immunoSEQ 96-well plate. In the authors' own workflow: Because the immunoSEQ output held only junctional sequences and lacked quality scores, the filtering could not match the filtering applied to full-length reads. To assign V/J genes and CDR3, sequences were annotated against IMGT germline references using PyIR, a Python wrapper for IgBLAST v1.9. Reads were filtered out if the reads had weak V/J assignments (E-value above 1e-6), no CDR3, stop codons, out-of-frame junctions, or ambiguous translated residues. V3J clonotypes were defined by identical inferred V gene, J gene, and CDR3 amino acid sequence. The percentage overlap between two repertoires was calculated by dividing the number of shared unique clonotypes by the size of the smaller repertoire. RTK rarefaction, the Chao1 estimator, and Recon v2.1 estimates of unobserved clonotypes were used to assess repertoire richness. Generation probabilities were computed with OLGA for all TCRbeta clonotypes obtained by the gDNA method from a handful of donors. In its TCRdb copy, this immuneACCESS table keeps in-frame sequences only and misses some clones. Where compared with another copy, unresolved V genes explain less than half of these, and the others have no known cause. The V and J calls and clone size are taken from that table; D and trimming were inferred from the DNA. This sample holds 1.5 million to 2.5 million clones; about 95% were observed only once. The ten largest clones add up to 1% to 1.5% of the sample.

Trimming takes 3 bases from V and 14 bases from J, and the germline ends sit 17 bases apart. The germline V gene gives CDR1 as SGDLS and CDR2 as YYNGEE. Its CDR3 holds 12 amino acids, cysteine through phenylalanine. Only CDR3 DNA is held: 36 bases, read in frame from base 1. Rearrangement joined TRBV9 to TRBJ1-2, with the D gene not confidently named. The sequenced sample consisted of naive CD8+ T cells sorted from blood. The sample's cell subset or site label, in plain terms: CD45RA+CCR7+. The clonotype was recovered from a man aged 18 to 30 in good health. The DNA sequence is TGTGCCAGCAGCGAATGGACGGGCTTAAGTACCTTC. Translation gives CASSEWTGLSTF.